What follows are 9 T cell receptor beta chains derived from one specimen sequenced in a study of shared clonotypes between healthy human individuals. Naive CD8 cells were CD45RO-negative, positively selected for CCR7, excluding terminally differentiated effector memory CD45RA+ cells. Profiled with immunoSEQ multiplex PCR; TCRdb holds only in-frame clones, not every one. The data show some 2.1 million clones, around 93% seen once. Material: naive CD8+ T cells from PBMCs. These receptors originate from a man younger than 35 in good health. Some clones in this sample may be carry-over from other donors' samples.

This chain connects TRBV28 to TRBJ1-5, with unresolved D. CDR1 is MDHEN, CDR2 SYDVKM, per germline. The CDR3 covers 15 residues. Trimming removed 6 bases at V and 2 bases at J, with 14 bases between. The CDR3 sequence is CASRTPKIGNQPQHF. CDR3 sequence (DNA): TGTGCCAGCAGGACACCTAAGATCGGCAATCAGCCCCAGCATTTT.

This chain uses TRBV7-9 with TRBJ2-6, with D hard to call. The germline V gene has CDR1 SEHNR and CDR2 FQNEAQ (reference sequence). This CDR3 is 16 amino acids long. Deletions cut 6 bases from V and 2 bases from J, with 14 bases between. CDR3: CASRPPPTPGANVLTF. As DNA, the CDR3 is TGTGCCAGCAGACCCCCCCCAACGCCTGGGGCCAACGTCCTGACTTTC.

The rearrangement joins TRBV28 to TRBJ1-1, with 7 bases fitting TRBD1. The CDR3 totals 14 residues. Trimming removed 6 bases from V and 0 bases from J; junction bases left unmatched: 4. Per the germline V gene, CDR1 is MDHEN and CDR2 is SYDVKM. This CDR3 reads CASSWDSLNTEAFF. Here the CDR3 DNA reads TGTGCCAGCAGCTGGGACAGCCTGAACACTGAAGCTTTCTTT.

The chain carries TRBV2 and TRBJ1-1; TRBD1 matches 7 bases. Per germline, CDR1 SNHLY and CDR2 FYNNEI. J lost 3 bases, V lost 4 bases, and 11 bases had no gene match. The CDR3 contains 16 residues. CDR3 protein: CASSGPRGKEDTEAFF. The CDR3 nucleotides read TGTGCCAGCAGTGGGCCCAGGGGGAAAGAAGACACTGAAGCTTTCTTT. Full variable domain (outside the CDR3, taken from reference TRBV2 and TRBJ1-1): EPEVTQTPSHQVTQMGQEVILRCVPISNHLYFYWYRQILGQKVEFLVSFYNNEISEKSEIFDDQFSVERPDGSNFTLKIRSTKLEDSAMYFCASSGPRGKEDTEAFFGQGTRLTVV.

The V gene is TRBV9, the J gene TRBJ2-1; TRBD2 aligns across 9 bases. CDR1 SGDLS and CDR2 YYNGEE come from the germline V gene. The length of the CDR3 is 17 residues. V was clipped by 4 bases and J by 1 base; unmatched bases: 9. CDR3 DNA sequence: TGTGCCAGCAGCTCTAGTCCCCTAGCGGGATCCTACAATGAGCAGTTCTTC. Translated: CASSSSPLAGSYNEQFF. Variable domain in full (rest from reference TRBV9 and TRBJ2-1): DSGVTQTPKHLITATGQRVTLRCSPRSGDLSVYWYQQSLDQGLQFLIQYYNGEERAKGNILERFSAQQFPDLHSELNLSSLELGDSALYFCASSSSPLAGSYNEQFFGPGTRLTVL.

This chain connects TRBV27 to TRBJ2-7, with D tentatively TRBD1 (6 bases). Trimming took 6 bases from V and 4 from J, leaving 25 bases between them. The germline V gene encodes CDR1 MNHEY and CDR2 SMNVEV (reference sequence). The CDR3 is made up of 17 amino acids. CDR3 residues: CASSPDLRDKPGYEQYF. For the CDR3, the DNA is TGTGCCAGCAGCCCAGACCTAAGGGACAAGCCAGGATACGAGCAGTACTTC.

The chain combines TRBV11-2 with TRBJ2-5, with 10 bases matching TRBD2. CDR3 size: 16 residues. Germline loops: CDR1 SGHAT, CDR2 FQNNGV. Trimming took 5 bases from V and 6 from J; bases not matched to a gene: 12. The CDR3 sequence is CASSGLAGVGWKTQYF. CDR3 in DNA: TGTGCCAGCAGCGGCCTAGCGGGAGTAGGTTGGAAGACCCAGTACTTC. The complete variable domain, with remaining parts taken from reference TRBV11-2 and TRBJ2-5, reads EAGVAQSPRYKIIEKRQSVAFWCNPISGHATLYWYQQILGQGPKLLIQFQNNGVVDDSQLPKDRFSAERLKGVDSTLKIQPAKLEDSAVYLCASSGLAGVGWKTQYFGPGTRLLVL.

This rearrangement joins TRBV10-3 to TRBJ2-7; D remains ambiguous. The V gene's germline CDR1 is ENHRY and CDR2 SYGVKD. There are 14 residues in the CDR3. With 3 bases removed from V and 2 bases from J, the gap between germline ends came to 11 bases. This CDR3 is CAISDWSRAYEQYF. DNA of the CDR3: TGTGCCATCAGTGACTGGTCAAGAGCCTACGAGCAGTACTTC.

The rearrangement links TRBV7-3 to TRBJ2-1; D gene unclear. Germline CDR1 and CDR2: SGHTA and FQGTGA. The V gene lost 2 bases and the J gene lost 2 bases, with 4 bases spanning the gap. The CDR3 consists of 13 residues. The CDR3 nucleotides are TGTGCCAGCAGCTTATTCCCCTACAATGAGCAGTTCTTC. Its translation: CASSLFPYNEQFF.